This is a list of T cell receptor beta chains from one sample in a study of blood T cell repertoires in COVID-19. The repertoire was sequenced with immunoSEQ multiplex PCR; TCRdb's copy has only in-frame clones and lacks some. This table has about 110,000 clones, about three quarters appearing once. The sequencing sample was made of peripheral blood. The receptors were sampled from a woman aged 40 to 50 with acute or convalescent COVID-19. The conserved cysteine and the conserved F or W are not part of the CDR3 here. The order of the fields is V gene, CDR3 protein.

V: TRBV2
CDR3: ASSAPPNSPLH

V: TRBV3-1/TRBV3-2
CDR3: ASSQGSSYNSPLH

V: TRBV24-1
CDR3: ATSDFGGAYEQY

V: TRBV9
CDR3: ASSVAGGRGETQY

V: TRBV4-3
CDR3: ASSPSTTGYEQY

V: TRBV7-9
CDR3: ASSFSDRRAGELF

V: TRBV18
CDR3: ASSPEQSGSNQPQH

V: TRBV2
CDR3: ASNPNRETEAF

V: TRBV7-2
CDR3: ASSLGQPSNTGELF

V: TRBV9
CDR3: ASIRQVAKNIQY

V: TRBV5-4
CDR3: ASSFYYADTQY

V: TRBV11-3
CDR3: ASSLRQGSSYNEQF

V: TRBV9
CDR3: ASSVGASGVSTDTQY

V: TRBV2
CDR3: ASSEGGAGANQPQH

V: TRBV19
CDR3: ASSIPLYGYT

V: TRBV5-1
CDR3: ASSFQGSITDTQY

V: TRBV9
CDR3: ASSVEGGQSPGEQY

V: TRBV7-9
CDR3: ASSLAQGRQETQY

V: TRBV14
CDR3: ASSQDLGGSSYNSPLH

V: TRBV6-4
CDR3: ASSEAGGQNEQF

V: TRBV7-9
CDR3: ASSLGGRGAYNEQF

V: TRBV7-3
CDR3: ASSLGTGGAGTEAF

V: TRBV7-2
CDR3: ASSLGLNTGELF

V: TRBV5-1
CDR3: ASSLLGQGSDTQY

V: TRBV6-1
CDR3: ASSEVTSRETQY

V: TRBV6-4
CDR3: ASSPTGASPLH

V: TRBV19
CDR3: ASSIGTGFYEQY

V: TRBV2
CDR3: ASSPIAGGNTEAF

V: TRBV18
CDR3: ASSLGTAQPQH

V: TRBV29-1
CDR3: SVEDGWGGYGYT

V: TRBV3-1/TRBV3-2
CDR3: ASSQASSGGASRRINEQF

V: TRBV28
CDR3: ASRMSRGSGANVLT

V: TRBV30
CDR3: AWKRGGRYEQY

V: TRBV28
CDR3: ASSLAGRGETQY

V: TRBV9
CDR3: ASSVGERGAQETQY

V: TRBV7-2
CDR3: ASSFSGEITGELF

V: TRBV4-1
CDR3: ASSPRADRGTDTQY

V: TRBV9
CDR3: ASSVACRQGSNEQY

V: TRBV6-5
CDR3: ASSSPTGVSYNEQF

V: TRBV28
CDR3: ASSLQGEAF

V: TRBV3-1/TRBV3-2
CDR3: ASSQVIGDTEAF

V: TRBV6-1
CDR3: ASSEGTGVGYT

V: TRBV10-3
CDR3: AISRAGRTDTQY

V: TRBV10-3
CDR3: AIKSTGYYGYT